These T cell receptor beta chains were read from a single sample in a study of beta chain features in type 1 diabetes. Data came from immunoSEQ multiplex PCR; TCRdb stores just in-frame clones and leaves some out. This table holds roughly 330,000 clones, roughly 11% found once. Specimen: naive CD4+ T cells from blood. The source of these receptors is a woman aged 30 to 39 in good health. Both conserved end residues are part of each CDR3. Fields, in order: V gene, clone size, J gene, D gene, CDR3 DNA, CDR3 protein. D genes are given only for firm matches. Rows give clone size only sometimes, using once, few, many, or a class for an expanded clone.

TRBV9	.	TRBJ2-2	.	TGTGCCAGCAGCGTAGGAGGGCAAGCCGGGGAGCTGTTTTTT	CASSVGGQAGELFF
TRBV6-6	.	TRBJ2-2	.	TGTGCCAGCCTGGCGGGGAACACCGGGGAGCTGTTTTTT	CASLAGNTGELFF
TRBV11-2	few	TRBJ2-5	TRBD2	TGTGCCAGCAGCTTCGCGGGACTAGCGGGAGGAGAAGAGACCCAGTACTTC	CASSFAGLAGGEETQYF
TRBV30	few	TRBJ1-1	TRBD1	TGTGCCTGGAGTACCACATCTAGGGACAGGGGTGTTGAAGCTTTCTTT	CAWSTTSRDRGVEAFF
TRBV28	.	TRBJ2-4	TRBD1	TGTGCCAGCTGGGGTTATACAGGGGAGAAAAACATTCAGTACTTC	CASWGYTGEKNIQYF
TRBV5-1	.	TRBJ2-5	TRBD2	TGCGCCAGCAGCTTGAGAAAGGCGGGAGGCCAACAAGAGACCCAGTACTTC	CASSLRKAGGQQETQYF
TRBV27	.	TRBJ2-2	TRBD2	TGTGCCAGCAGTTTGGGACTGGCGGGAGTATGGACCGGGGAGCTGTTTTTT	CASSLGLAGVWTGELFF
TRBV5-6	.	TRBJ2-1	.	TGTGCCAGCAGTTCGTACCAGGGCGGTGAGCAGTTCTTC	CASSSYQGGEQFF
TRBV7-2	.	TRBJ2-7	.	TGTGCCAGCAGCTCGGGTTGGCAGGGCGTGGGAGAGCAGTACTTC	CASSSGWQGVGEQYF
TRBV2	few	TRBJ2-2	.	TGTGCCATCCTCCCGGGGGCGGGAGACACCGGGGAGCTGTTTTTT	CAILPGAGDTGELFF
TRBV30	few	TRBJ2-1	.	TGTGCCTGGAGTCTATTAGCGCCGGGCGGGGAGCAGTTCTTC	CAWSLLAPGGEQFF
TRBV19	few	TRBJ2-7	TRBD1	TGTGCCAGTAGTATAAGGGGACAGGGCGGCGAGCAGTACTTC	CASSIRGQGGEQYF
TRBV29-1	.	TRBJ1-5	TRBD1	TGCAGCGTAAGGACAGGGGGAAATCAGCCCCAGCATTTT	CSVRTGGNQPQHF
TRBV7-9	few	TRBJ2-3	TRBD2	TGTGCCAGCAGCTTATTCCTAGCGGGAGGATCAGATACGCAGTATTTT	CASSLFLAGGSDTQYF
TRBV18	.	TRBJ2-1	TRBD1	TGTGCCAGCTCACCGGGACAGGTGTACAATGAGCAGTTCTTC	CASSPGQVYNEQFF
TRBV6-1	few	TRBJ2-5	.	TGTGCCAGCAGTTTATCAGGGCAAGAAGAGACCCAGTACTTC	CASSLSGQEETQYF
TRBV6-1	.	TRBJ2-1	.	TGTGCCAGCAGTGAAGACAGGAGCTCCTACAATGAGCAGTTCTTC	CASSEDRSSYNEQFF
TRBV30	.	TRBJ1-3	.	TGTGCCTGGAGTGTAGGGGGCTCTGGAAACACCATATATTTT	CAWSVGGSGNTIYF
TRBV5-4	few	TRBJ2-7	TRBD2	TGTGCCAGCAGCTTGGAGACTAGCGGGAGCTACGAGCAGTACTTC	CASSLETSGSYEQYF
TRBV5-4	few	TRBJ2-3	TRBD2	TGTGCCAGCAGCTCCCCTGACTTTAGCGGGAGTCGCACAGATACGCAGTATTTT	CASSSPDFSGSRTDTQYF
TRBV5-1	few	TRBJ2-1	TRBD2	TGCGCCAGCAGCTTGCTGACTAGCGGGACGCTTGAGCAGTTCTTC	CASSLLTSGTLEQFF
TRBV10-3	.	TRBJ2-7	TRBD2	TGTGCCATCACCGATAGCGGGAACGCCTACGAGCAGTACTTC	CAITDSGNAYEQYF
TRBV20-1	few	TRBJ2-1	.	TGCAGTCCTGCCCTCAGAGGTGAGCAGTTCTTC	CSPALRGEQFF
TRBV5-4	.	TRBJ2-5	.	TGTGCCAGCAGCCCGACTACCCAAGAGACCCAGTACTTC	CASSPTTQETQYF
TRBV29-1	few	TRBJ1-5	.	TGCAGCGTTTTAGGAGACAGAGGTGATCAGCCCCAGCATTTT	CSVLGDRGDQPQHF
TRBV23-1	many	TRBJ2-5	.	TGCGCCAGCAGTCAAACAGGGTCGGGAGAGACCCAGTACTTC	CASSQTGSGETQYF
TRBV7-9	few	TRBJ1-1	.	TGTGCCAGCAGCCGGGACTTCACTGAAGCTTTCTTT	CASSRDFTEAFF
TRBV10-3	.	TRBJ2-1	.	TGTGCCATCAGCCGGGACACGGACTACAATGAGCAGTTCTTC	CAISRDTDYNEQFF
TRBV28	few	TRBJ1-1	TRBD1	TGTGCCAGCAGTCTGCTGGGACAGGGAATGACTGAAGCTTTCTTT	CASSLLGQGMTEAFF
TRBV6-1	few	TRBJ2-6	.	TGTGCCAGCAGTCCCCGAGGCAACGTCCTGACTTTC	CASSPRGNVLTF
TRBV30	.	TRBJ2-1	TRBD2	TGTGCCTGGAGTGCGGCGGGAGGGATCGGAAGGGAGCAGTTCTTC	CAWSAAGGIGREQFF
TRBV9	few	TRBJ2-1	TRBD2	TGTGCCAGCAGCGGGAAAGAAAGCGGGAACTACAATGAGCAGTTCTTC	CASSGKESGNYNEQFF
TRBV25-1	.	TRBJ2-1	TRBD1	TGTGCCAGCAGTGAGGACAGGGGTAATGACAATGAGCAGTTCTTC	CASSEDRGNDNEQFF
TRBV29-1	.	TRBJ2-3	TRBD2	TGCAGCGTTGAGAGGTCAGGGACTAGCGGGAGCACAGATACGCAGTATTTT	CSVERSGTSGSTDTQYF
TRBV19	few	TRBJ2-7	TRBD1	TGTGCCAGTAGGACCGGGACAGGGTACGAGCAGTACTTC	CASRTGTGYEQYF
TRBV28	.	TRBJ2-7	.	TGTGCCAGCAGTTTACCCGGGGTTTACGAGCAGTACTTC	CASSLPGVYEQYF
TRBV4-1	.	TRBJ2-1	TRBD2	TGCGCCAGCAGCGGGGGGGGCTACAATGAGCAGTTCTTC	CASSGGGYNEQFF
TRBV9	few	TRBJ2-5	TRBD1	TGTGCCAGCAGCGTAGGTACAGGGGATTGGGAGACCCAGTACTTC	CASSVGTGDWETQYF
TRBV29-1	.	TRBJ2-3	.	TGCAGCGTTGTAGGCGGCCACACAGATACGCAGTATTTT	CSVVGGHTDTQYF
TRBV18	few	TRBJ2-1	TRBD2	TGTGCCAGCTCACAAACCTACACTAGCGGGGGGAATGAGCAGTTCTTC	CASSQTYTSGGNEQFF
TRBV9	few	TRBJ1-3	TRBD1	TGTGCCAGCAGCGCGGACAGGGGGGGAAACACCATATATTTT	CASSADRGGNTIYF
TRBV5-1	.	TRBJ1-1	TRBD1	TGCGCCAGCAGCTGGGCTGACAGGGGGAACACTGAAGCTTTCTTT	CASSWADRGNTEAFF
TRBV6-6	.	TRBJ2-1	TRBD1	TGTGCCAGCAGGCACCCGGGACAGGGGTATGAGCAGTTCTTC	CASRHPGQGYEQFF
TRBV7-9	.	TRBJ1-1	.	TGTGCCAGCAGCTTAGCTATCGGGGGGGTTGGGACTGAAGCTTTCTTT	CASSLAIGGVGTEAFF
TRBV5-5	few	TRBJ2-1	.	TGTGCCAGCAGCCTGTCGCACGCGGTCTTCTACAATGAGCAGTTCTTC	CASSLSHAVFYNEQFF
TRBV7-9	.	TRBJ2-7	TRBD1	TGTGCCAGCAGCTTAGACAGGGGTTACGAGCAGTACTTC	CASSLDRGYEQYF
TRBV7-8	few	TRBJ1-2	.	TGTGCCAGCAGCCCCAGGACAGTTCTCTATGGCTACACCTTC	CASSPRTVLYGYTF
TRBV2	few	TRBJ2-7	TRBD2	TGTGCCAGCAGCGGACTAGCGGGAGGGTCACACTACGAGCAGTACTTC	CASSGLAGGSHYEQYF